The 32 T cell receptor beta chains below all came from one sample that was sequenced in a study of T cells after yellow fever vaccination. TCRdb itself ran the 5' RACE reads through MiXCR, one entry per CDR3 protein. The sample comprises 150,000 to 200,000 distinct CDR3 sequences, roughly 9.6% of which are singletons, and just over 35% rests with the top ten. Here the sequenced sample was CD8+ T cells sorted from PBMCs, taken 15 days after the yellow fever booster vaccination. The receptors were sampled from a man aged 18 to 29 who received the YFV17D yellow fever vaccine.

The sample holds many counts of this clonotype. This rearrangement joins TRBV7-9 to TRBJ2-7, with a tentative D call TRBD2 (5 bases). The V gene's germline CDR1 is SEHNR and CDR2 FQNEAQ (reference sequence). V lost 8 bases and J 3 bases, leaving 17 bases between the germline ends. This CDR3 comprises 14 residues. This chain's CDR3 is CASESGVLLYEQYF. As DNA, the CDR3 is TGTGCCAGCGAAAGCGGAGTCCTTCTCTACGAGCAGTACTTC.

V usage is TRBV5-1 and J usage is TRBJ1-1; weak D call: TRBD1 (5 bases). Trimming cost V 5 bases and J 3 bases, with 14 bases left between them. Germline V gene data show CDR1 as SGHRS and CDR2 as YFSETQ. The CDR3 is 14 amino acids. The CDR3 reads CASRGMGGYTEAFF. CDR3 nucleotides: TGCGCCAGCAGAGGTATGGGGGGGTACACTGAAGCTTTCTTT.

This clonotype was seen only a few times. The DNA of the CDR3 is TGTGCCAGCAGCCACACCGGGATTAACTCCTACGAGCAGTACTTC. Translating gives CASSHTGINSYEQYF. This sequence joins TRBV7-9 and TRBJ2-7; D is perhaps TRBD2 (5 bases). CDR1 is SEHNR, CDR2 FQNEAQ, per germline (reference sequence). The CDR3 is made up of 15 amino acids. V was clipped by 5 bases and J by 0 bases, with 14 bases between them.

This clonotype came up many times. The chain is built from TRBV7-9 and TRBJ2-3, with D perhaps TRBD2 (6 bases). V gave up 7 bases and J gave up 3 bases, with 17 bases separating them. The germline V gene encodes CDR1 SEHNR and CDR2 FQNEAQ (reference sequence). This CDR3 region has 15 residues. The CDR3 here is CASTGRGVLTDTQYF. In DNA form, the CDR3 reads TGTGCCAGCACCGGACGCGGGGTTTTAACAGATACGCAGTATTTT.

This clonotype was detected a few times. The CDR3 nucleotides read TGTGCCAGCAGCTTAGCTCGGGACTTCCGAGGGACGCAGTATTTT. Its translation is CASSLARDFRGTQYF. The chain joins TRBV7-6 to TRBJ2-3, with D tentatively TRBD2 (6 bases). The V end lost 0 bases, the J end lost 9 bases, and 16 bases lay between the germline ends. The germline gives CDR1 SGHVS, CDR2 FNYEAQ. This CDR3 has 15 residues.

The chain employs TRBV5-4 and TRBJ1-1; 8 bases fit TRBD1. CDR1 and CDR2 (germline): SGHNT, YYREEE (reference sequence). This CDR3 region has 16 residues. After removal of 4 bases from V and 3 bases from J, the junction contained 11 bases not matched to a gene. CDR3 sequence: CASSEPPQGAYTEAFF. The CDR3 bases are TGTGCCAGCAGCGAACCTCCCCAGGGGGCCTACACTGAAGCTTTCTTT.

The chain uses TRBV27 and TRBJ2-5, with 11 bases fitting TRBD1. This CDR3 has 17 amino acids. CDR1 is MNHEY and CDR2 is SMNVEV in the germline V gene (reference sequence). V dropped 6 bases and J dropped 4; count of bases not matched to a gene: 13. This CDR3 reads CASSLTPGQGAPETQYF. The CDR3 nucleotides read TGTGCCAGCAGCCTAACCCCTGGACAGGGGGCACCAGAGACCCAGTACTTC.

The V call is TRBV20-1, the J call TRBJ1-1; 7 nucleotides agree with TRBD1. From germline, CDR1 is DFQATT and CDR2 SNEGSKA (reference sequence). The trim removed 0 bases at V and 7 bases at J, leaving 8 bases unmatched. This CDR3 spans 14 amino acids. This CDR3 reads CSARDRQRGHEAFF. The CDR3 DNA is TGCAGTGCTAGAGATAGGCAGAGGGGGCATGAAGCTTTCTTT.

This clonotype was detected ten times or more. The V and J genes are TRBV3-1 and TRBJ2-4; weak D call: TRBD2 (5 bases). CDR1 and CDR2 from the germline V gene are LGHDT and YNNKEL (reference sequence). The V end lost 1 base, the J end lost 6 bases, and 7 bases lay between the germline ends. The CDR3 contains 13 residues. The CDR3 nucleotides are TGTGCCAGCAGCCAAGGCGCGGGAAACATTCAGTACTTC. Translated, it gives CASSQGAGNIQYF. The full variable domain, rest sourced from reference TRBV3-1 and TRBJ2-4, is DTAVSQTPKYLVTQMGNDKSIKCEQNLGHDTMYWYKQDSKKFLKIMFSYNNKELIINETVPNRFSPKSPDKAHLNLHINSLELGDSAVYFCASSQGAGNIQYFGAGTRLSVL.

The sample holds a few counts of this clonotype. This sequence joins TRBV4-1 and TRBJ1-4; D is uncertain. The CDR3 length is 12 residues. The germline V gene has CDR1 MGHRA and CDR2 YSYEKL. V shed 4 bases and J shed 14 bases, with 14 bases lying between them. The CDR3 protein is CASSPSGRALFF. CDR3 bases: TGCGCCAGCAGCCCCTCGGGTCGGGCGCTGTTTTTT.

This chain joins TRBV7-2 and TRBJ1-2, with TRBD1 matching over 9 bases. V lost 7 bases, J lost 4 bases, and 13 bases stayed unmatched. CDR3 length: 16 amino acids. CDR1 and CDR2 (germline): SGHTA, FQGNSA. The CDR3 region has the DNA TGTGCCAGCAACCCCGGGACAGGGTTACCCCTCTATGGCTACACCTTC. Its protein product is CASNPGTGLPLYGYTF.

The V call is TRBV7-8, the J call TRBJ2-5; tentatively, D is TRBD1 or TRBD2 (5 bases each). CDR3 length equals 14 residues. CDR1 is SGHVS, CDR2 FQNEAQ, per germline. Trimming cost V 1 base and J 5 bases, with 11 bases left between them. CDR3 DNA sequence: TGTGCCAGCAGCTTAGGGTCCGGGGCGGAGACCCAGTACTTC. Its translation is CASSLGSGAETQYF.

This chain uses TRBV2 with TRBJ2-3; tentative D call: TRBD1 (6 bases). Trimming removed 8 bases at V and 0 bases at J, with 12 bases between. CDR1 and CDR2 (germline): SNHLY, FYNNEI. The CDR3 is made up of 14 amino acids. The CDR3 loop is CASRDRPSTDTQYF. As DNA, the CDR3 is TGTGCCAGCCGCGACAGGCCTAGCACAGATACGCAGTATTTT.

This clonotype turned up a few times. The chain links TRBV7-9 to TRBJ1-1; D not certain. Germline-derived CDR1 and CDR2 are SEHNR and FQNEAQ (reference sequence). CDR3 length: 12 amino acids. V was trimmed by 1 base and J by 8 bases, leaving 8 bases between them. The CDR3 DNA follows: TGTGCCAGCAGCTTAGGGTCCCGAGAAGCTTTCTTT. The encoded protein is CASSLGSREAFF.

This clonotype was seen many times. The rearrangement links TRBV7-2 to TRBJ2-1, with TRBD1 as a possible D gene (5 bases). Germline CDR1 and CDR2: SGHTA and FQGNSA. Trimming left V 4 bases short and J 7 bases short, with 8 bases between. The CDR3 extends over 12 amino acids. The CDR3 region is CASSSRGNEQFF. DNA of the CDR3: TGTGCCAGCAGCTCAAGGGGTAATGAGCAGTTCTTC.

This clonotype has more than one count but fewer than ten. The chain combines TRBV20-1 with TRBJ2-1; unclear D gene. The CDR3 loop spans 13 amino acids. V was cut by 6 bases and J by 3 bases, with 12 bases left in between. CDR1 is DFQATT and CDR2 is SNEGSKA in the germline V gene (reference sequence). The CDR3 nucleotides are TGCAGTGCCAGGAGAGAGGACTACAATGAGCAGTTCTTC. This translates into CSARREDYNEQFF.

CDR3: CASSRVPGQNQPQHF. CDR3 DNA: TGTGCCAGCAGCCGAGTCCCGGGACAAAATCAGCCCCAGCATTTT. The chain employs TRBV11-3 and TRBJ1-5, with a weak D call TRBD1 (6 bases). The germline CDR1 and CDR2 sequences are SGHNT and YENEEA. The CDR3 has 15 residues. The germline V and J ends were trimmed by 5 bases and 4 bases, with 15 bases remaining between them.

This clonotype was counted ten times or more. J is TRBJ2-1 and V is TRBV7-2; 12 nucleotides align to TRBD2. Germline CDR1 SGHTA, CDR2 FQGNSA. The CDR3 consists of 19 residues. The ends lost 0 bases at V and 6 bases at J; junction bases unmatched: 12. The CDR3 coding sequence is TGTGCCAGCAGCTTAGCCGGGCTAGCGGGGGGGCATCCTTTCAATGAGCAGTTCTTC. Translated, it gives CASSLAGLAGGHPFNEQFF.

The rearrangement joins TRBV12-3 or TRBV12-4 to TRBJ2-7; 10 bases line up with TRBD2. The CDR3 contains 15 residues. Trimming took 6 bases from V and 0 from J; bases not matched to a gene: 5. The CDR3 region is CASSVLAGSSYEQYF. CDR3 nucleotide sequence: TGTGCCAGCAGCGTACTAGCGGGAAGCTCCTACGAGCAGTACTTC.

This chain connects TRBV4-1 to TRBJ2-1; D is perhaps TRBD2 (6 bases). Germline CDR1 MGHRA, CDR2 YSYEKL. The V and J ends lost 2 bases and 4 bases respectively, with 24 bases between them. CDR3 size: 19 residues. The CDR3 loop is CASSQPASISRGRYNEQFF. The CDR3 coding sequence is TGCGCCAGCAGCCAACCTGCCTCGATCTCGCGGGGACGATACAATGAGCAGTTCTTC.

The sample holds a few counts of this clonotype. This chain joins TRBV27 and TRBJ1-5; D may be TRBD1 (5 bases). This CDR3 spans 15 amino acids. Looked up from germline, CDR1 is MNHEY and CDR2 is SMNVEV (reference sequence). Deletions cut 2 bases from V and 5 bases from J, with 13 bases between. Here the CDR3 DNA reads TGTGCCAGCAGTTTAGTGGGGCAGAAGTATCAGCCCCAGCATTTT. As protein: CASSLVGQKYQPQHF.

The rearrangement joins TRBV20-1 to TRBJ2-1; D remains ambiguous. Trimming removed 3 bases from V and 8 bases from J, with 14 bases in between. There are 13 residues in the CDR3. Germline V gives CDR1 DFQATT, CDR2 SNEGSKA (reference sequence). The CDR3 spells CSASDRIGDEQFF. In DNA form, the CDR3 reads TGCAGTGCTAGCGATCGGATTGGGGATGAGCAGTTCTTC.

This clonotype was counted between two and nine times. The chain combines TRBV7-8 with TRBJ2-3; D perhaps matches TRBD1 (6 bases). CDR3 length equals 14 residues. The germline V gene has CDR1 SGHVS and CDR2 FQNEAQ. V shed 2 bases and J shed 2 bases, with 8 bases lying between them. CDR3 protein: CASSLWDNTDTQYF. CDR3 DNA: TGTGCCAGCAGCTTATGGGACAACACAGATACGCAGTATTTT.

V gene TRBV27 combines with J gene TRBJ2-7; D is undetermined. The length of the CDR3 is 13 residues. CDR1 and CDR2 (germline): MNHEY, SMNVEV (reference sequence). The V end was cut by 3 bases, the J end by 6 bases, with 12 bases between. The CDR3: CASSFVGSSEQYF. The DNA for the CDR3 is TGTGCCAGCAGTTTCGTTGGGTCCAGCGAGCAGTACTTC.

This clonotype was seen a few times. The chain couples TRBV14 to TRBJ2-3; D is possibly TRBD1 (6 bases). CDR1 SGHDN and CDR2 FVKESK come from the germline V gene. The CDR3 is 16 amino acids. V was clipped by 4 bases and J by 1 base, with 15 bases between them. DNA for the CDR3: TGTGCCAGCAGCCGTCTACAGGGCTTCGGCACAGATACGCAGTATTTT. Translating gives CASSRLQGFGTDTQYF.

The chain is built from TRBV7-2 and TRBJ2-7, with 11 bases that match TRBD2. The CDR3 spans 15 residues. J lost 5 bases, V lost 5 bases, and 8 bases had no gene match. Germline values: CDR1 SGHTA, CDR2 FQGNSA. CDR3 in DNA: TGTGCCAGCAGCCCAACCCTAGCGGGGGGCCACGAGCAGTACTTC. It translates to CASSPTLAGGHEQYF.

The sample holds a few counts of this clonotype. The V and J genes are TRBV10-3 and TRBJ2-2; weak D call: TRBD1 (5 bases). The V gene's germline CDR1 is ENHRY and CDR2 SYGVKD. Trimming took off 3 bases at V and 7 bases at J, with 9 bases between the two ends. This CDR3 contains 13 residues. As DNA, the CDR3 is TGTGCCATCAGTGACAGGGAACGCGGGGAGCTGTTTTTT. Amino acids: CAISDRERGELFF.

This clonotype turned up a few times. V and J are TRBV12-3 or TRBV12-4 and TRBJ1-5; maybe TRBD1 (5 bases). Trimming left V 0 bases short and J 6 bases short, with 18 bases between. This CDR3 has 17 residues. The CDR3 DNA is TGTGCCAGCAGTTTAGCGGGGGGAGGGGTCCATGGTCAGCCCCAGCATTTT. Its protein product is CASSLAGGGVHGQPQHF.

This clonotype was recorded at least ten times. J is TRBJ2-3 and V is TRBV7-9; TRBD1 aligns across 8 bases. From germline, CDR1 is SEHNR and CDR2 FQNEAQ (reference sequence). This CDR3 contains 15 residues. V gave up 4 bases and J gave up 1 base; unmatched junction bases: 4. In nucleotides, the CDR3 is TGTGCCAGCAGCTCGGACAGGGCTGGCACAGATACGCAGTATTTT. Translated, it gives CASSSDRAGTDTQYF.

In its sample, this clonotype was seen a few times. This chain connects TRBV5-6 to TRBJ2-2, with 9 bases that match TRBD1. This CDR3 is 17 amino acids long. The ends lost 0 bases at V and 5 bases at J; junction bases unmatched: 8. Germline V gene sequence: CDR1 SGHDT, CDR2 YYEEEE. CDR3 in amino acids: CASSLVGTGLVTGELFF. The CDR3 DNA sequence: TGTGCCAGCAGCTTGGTCGGGACAGGGCTAGTAACCGGGGAGCTGTTTTTT.

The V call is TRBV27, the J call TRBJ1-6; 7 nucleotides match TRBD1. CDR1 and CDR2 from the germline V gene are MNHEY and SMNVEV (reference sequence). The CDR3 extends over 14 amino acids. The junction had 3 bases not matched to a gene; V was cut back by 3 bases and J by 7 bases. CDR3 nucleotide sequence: TGTGCCAGCAGTTTCCCGACAGGGAATTCACCCCTCCACTTT. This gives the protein CASSFPTGNSPLHF.

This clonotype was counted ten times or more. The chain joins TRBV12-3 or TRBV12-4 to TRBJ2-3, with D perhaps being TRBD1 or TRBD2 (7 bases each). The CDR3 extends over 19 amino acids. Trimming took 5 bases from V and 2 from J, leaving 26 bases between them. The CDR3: CASSQQGKRGVFTTDTQYF. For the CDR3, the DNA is TGTGCCAGCAGTCAACAGGGGAAACGGGGGGTATTTACCACAGATACGCAGTATTTT.